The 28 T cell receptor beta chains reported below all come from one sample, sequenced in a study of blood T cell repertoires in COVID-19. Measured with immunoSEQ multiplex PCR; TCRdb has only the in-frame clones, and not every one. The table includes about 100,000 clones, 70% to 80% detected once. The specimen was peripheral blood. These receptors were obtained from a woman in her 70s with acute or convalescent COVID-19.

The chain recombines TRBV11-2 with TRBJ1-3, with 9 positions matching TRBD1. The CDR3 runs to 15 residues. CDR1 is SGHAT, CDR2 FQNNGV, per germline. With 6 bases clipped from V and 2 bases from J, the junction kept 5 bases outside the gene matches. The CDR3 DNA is TGTGCCAGCAGTTACAACAGGGGGCCTGGAAACACCATATATTTT. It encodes CASSYNRGPGNTIYF.

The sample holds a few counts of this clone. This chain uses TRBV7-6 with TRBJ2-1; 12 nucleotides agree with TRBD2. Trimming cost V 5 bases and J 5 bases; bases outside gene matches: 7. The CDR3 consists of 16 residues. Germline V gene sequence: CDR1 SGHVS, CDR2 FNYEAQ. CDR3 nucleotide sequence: TGTGCCAGCAGCAGGAGGACTAGCGGGGCGGACAATGAGCAGTTCTTC. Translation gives CASSRRTSGADNEQFF.

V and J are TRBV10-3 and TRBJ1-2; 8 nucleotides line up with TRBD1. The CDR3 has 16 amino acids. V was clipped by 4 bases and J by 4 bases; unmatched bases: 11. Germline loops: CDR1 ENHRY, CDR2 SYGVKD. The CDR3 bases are TGTGCCATCAGTGCCACAGGGGGTCCGTCTACCTATGGCTACACCTTC. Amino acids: CAISATGGPSTYGYTF.

The CDR3 DNA reads TGTGCCAGTAGTATCTCGTCCGAGACAGGGACGGGGCAGCCCCAGCATTTT. This gives the protein CASSISSETGTGQPQHF. J is TRBJ1-5 and V is TRBV19; 7 bases match TRBD1. Germline-derived CDR1 and CDR2 are LNHDA and SQIVND (reference sequence). This CDR3 is 17 amino acids long. V lost 3 bases to trimming and J lost 7 bases; unmatched junction nucleotides: 15.

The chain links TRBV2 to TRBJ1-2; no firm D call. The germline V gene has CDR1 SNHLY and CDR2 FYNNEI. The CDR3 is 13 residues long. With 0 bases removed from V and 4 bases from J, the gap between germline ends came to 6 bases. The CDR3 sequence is CASSEAEGYGYTF. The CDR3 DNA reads TGTGCCAGCAGTGAAGCGGAGGGCTATGGCTACACCTTC. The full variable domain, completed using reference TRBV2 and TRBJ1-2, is EPEVTQTPSHQVTQMGQEVILRCVPISNHLYFYWYRQILGQKVEFLVSFYNNEISEKSEIFDDQFSVERPDGSNFTLKIRSTKLEDSAMYFCASSEAEGYGYTFGSGTRLTVV.

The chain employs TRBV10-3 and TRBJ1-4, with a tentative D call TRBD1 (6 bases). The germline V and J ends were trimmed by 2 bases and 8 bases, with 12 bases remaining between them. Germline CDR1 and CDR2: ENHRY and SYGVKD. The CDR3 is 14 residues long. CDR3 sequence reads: CAISEQGQGEKLFF. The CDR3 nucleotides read TGTGCCATCAGTGAGCAGGGGCAGGGAGAAAAACTGTTTTTT.

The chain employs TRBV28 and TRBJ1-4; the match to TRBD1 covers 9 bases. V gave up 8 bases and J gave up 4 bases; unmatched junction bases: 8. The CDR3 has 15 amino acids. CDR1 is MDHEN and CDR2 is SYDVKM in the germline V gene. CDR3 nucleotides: TGTGCCAGCTTTTCCGGGACAGGGCTTAATGAAAAACTGTTTTTT. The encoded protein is CASFSGTGLNEKLFF.

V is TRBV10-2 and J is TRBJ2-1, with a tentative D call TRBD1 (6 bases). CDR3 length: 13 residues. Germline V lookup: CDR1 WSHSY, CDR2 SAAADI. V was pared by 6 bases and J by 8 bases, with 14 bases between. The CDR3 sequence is CASSLGHRHEQFF. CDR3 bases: TGCGCCAGCAGCCTGGGACATAGACATGAGCAGTTCTTC.

Here the CDR3 reads CASTGTEANYGYTF. Written as DNA, the CDR3 is TGTGCCAGCACCGGGACAGAGGCTAACTATGGCTACACCTTC. The chain carries TRBV6-5 and TRBJ1-2; 7 nucleotides align to TRBD1. V lost 7 bases to trimming and J lost 0 bases; unmatched junction nucleotides: 5. The germline V gene encodes CDR1 MNHEY and CDR2 SVGAGI. The CDR3 runs 14 residues.

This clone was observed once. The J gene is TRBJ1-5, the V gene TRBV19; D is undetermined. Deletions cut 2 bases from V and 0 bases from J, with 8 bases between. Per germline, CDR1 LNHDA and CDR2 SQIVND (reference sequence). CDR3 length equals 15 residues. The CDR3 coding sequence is TGTGCCAGTAGTATAACTGTTAATAGCAATCAGCCCCAGCATTTT. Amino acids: CASSITVNSNQPQHF.

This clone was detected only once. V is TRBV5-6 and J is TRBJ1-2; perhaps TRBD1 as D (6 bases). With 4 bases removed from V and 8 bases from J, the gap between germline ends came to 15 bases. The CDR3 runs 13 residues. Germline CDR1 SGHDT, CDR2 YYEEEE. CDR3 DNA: TGTGCCAGCAGCCTCGACAGGAACAGGGGCTACACCTTC. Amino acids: CASSLDRNRGYTF.

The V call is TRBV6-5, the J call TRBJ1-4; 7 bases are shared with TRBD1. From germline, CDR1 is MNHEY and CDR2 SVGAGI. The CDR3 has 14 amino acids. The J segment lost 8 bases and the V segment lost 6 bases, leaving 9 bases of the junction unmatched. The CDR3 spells CASRQQGLREKLFF. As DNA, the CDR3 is TGTGCCAGCAGGCAACAGGGGCTACGGGAAAAACTGTTTTTT.

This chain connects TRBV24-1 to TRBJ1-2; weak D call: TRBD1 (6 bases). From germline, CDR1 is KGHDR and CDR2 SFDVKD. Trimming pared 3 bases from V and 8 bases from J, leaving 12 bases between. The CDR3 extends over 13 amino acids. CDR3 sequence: CATSDRVGAGYTF. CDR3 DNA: TGTGCCACCAGTGATCGGGTGGGGGCCGGCTACACCTTC.

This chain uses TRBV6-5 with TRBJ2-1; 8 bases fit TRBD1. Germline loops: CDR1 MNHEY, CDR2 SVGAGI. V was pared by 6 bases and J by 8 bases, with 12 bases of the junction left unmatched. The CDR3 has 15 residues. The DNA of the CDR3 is TGTGCCAGCAGAATGACAGGGGCGCCCGGGGATGAGCAGTTCTTC. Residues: CASRMTGAPGDEQFF.

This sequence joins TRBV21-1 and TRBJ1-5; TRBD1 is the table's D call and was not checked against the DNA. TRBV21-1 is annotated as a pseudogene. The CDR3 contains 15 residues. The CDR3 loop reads CASSLERGPNQPQHF. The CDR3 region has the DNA TGTGCCAGCAGCCTCGAGAGGGGGCCTAATCAGCCCCAGCATTTT.

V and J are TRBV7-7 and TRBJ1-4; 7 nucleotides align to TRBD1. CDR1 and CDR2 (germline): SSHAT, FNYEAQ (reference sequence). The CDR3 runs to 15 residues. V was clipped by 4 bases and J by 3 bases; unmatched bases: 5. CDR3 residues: CASSSEGAPNEKLFF. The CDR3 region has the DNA TGTGCCAGCAGCTCCGAGGGGGCACCTAATGAAAAACTGTTTTTT. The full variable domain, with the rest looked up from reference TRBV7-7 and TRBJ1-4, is GAGVSQSPRYKVTKRGQDVTLRCDPISSHATLYWYQQALGQGPEFLTYFNYEAQPDKSGLPSDRFSAERPEGSISTLTIQRTEQRDSAMYRCASSSEGAPNEKLFFGSGTQLSVL.

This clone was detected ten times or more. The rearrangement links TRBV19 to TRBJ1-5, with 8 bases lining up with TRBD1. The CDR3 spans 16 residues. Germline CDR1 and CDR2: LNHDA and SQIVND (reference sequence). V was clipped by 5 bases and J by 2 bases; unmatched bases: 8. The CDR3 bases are TGTGCCAGTAGTGCTCAGGGGGCCGCGGGCAATCAGCCCCAGCATTTT. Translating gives CASSAQGAAGNQPQHF.

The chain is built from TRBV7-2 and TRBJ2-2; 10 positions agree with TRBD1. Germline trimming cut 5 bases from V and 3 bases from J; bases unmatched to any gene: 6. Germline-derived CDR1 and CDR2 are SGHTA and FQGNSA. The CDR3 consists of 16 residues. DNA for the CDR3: TGTGCCAGCAGCAGATCCGGGACAGGGGACACCGGGGAGCTGTTTTTT. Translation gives CASSRSGTGDTGELFF.

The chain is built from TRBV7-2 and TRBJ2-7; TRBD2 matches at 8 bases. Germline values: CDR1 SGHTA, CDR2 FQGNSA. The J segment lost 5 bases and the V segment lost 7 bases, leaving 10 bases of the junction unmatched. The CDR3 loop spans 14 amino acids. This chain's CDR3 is CASTVSGGYHEQYF. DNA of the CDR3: TGTGCCAGCACGGTTTCGGGAGGGTACCACGAGCAGTACTTC.

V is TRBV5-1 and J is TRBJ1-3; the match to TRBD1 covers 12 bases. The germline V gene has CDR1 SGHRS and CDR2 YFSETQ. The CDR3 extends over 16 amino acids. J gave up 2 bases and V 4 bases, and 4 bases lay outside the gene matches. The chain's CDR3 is CASSMGQGATGNTIYF. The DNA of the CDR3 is TGCGCCAGCAGCATGGGACAGGGGGCCACTGGAAACACCATATATTTT.

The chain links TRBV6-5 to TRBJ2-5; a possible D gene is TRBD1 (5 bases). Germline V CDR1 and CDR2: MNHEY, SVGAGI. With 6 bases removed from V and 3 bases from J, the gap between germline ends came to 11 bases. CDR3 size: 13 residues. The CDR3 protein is CASSQAREETQYF. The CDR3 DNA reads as TGTGCCAGCAGCCAGGCCAGGGAAGAGACCCAGTACTTC.

DNA for the CDR3: TGTGCCAGCAGCTTATTAGCAGGGGGAGTACCAGTTAACACTGAAGCTTTCTTT. Its translation is CASSLLAGGVPVNTEAFF. The chain has TRBV7-2 and TRBJ1-1; the match to TRBD1 covers 7 bases. Germline V gene lookup returns CDR1 SGHTA and CDR2 FQGNSA. Trimming removed 2 bases from V and 2 bases from J; junction bases left unmatched: 14. The CDR3 extends over 18 amino acids.

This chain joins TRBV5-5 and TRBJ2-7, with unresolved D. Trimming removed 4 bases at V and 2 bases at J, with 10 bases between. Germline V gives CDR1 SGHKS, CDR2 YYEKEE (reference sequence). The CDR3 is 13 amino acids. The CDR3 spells CASSRSFAYEQYF. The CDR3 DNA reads TGTGCCAGCAGCCGGTCCTTCGCCTACGAGCAGTACTTC.

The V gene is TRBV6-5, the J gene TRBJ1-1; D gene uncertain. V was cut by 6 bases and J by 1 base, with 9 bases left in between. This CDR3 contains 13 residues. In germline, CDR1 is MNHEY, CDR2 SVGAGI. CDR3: CASSAVPNTEAFF. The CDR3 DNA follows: TGTGCCAGCAGCGCAGTCCCGAACACTGAAGCTTTCTTT.

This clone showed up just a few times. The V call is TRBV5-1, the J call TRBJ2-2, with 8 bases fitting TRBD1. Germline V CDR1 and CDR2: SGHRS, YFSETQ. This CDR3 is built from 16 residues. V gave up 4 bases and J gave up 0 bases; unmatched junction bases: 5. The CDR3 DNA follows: TGCGCCAGCAGCCCACAACAGGGGGCGAACACCGGGGAGCTGTTTTTT. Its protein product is CASSPQQGANTGELFF.

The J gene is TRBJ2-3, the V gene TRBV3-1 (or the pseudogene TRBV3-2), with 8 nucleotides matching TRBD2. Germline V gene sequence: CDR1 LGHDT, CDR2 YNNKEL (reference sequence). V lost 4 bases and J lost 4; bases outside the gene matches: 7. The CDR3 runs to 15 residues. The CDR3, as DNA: TGTGCCAGCAGCCCCCGGAGTAGCGGGGCAGATACGCAGTATTTT. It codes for CASSPRSSGADTQYF.

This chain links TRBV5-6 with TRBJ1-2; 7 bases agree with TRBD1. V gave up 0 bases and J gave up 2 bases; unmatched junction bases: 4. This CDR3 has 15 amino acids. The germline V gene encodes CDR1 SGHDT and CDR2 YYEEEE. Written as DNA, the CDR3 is TGTGCCAGCAGCTTGGCGGGGACAGTCAACTATGGCTACACCTTC. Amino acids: CASSLAGTVNYGYTF.

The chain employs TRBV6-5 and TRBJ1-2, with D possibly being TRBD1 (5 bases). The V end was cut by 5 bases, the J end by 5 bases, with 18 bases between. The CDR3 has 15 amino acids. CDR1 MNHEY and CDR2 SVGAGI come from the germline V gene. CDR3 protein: CASSPGVGAGYGYTF. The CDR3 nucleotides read TGTGCCAGCAGTCCCGGGGTTGGGGCGGGGTATGGCTACACCTTC.